Listed below are T cell receptor beta chains from one sample, sequenced in a study of identical twins. TCRdb reprocessed the 5' RACE reads with MiXCR, giving one entry per CDR3 protein. The sample records 500,000 to 550,000 distinct CDR3 sequences, 20% to 25% being singletons. This sample also appeared in a second study, on yellow fever vaccine responses in identical twins.

Sequencing input: CD4+ T cells sorted from blood. The origin of the receptors is a woman younger than 35 in good health. CDR3s include the opening cysteine and the closing phenylalanine or tryptophan. A D gene is named only where the DNA matches it firmly. Not all rows give a size; the values are once, few, many and, for expanded clones, a class.

d_call: -
j_call: TRBJ2-7
clone_size: few
v_call: TRBV10-3
cdr3_aa: CAISERGRDYEQYF
cdr3_nt: TGTGCCATCAGTGAGCGTGGCAGGGACTACGAGCAGTACTTC

d_call: TRBD1
j_call: TRBJ2-7
clone_size: -
v_call: TRBV3-1
cdr3_aa: CASSQAGTGRYEQYF
cdr3_nt: TGTGCCAGCAGCCAAGCCGGGACAGGGAGGTACGAGCAGTACTTC

d_call: -
j_call: TRBJ1-2
clone_size: -
v_call: TRBV5-1
cdr3_aa: CASSPSEVGNYGYTF
cdr3_nt: TGCGCCAGCAGCCCGAGTGAGGTTGGGAACTATGGCTACACCTTC

d_call: TRBD1
j_call: TRBJ2-1
clone_size: few
v_call: TRBV3-1
cdr3_aa: CASSQPGTGIDEQFF
cdr3_nt: TGTGCCAGCAGCCAGCCCGGGACAGGGATTGACGAGCAGTTCTTC

d_call: TRBD2
j_call: TRBJ2-7
clone_size: few
v_call: TRBV9
cdr3_aa: CASSVDPAGEFEQYF
cdr3_nt: TGTGCCAGCAGCGTAGATCCAGCGGGAGAATTCGAGCAGTACTTC

d_call: TRBD2
j_call: TRBJ2-1
clone_size: few
v_call: TRBV5-5
cdr3_aa: CASSFGASGSLYNEQFF
cdr3_nt: TGTGCCAGCAGCTTCGGAGCCAGCGGGAGTCTCTACAATGAGCAGTTCTTC

d_call: -
j_call: TRBJ2-1
clone_size: few
v_call: TRBV13
cdr3_aa: CASSPRKTHNEQFF
cdr3_nt: TGTGCCAGCAGCCCCCGAAAGACCCACAATGAGCAGTTCTTC

d_call: -
j_call: TRBJ2-5
clone_size: few
v_call: TRBV7-9
cdr3_aa: CASSFNGETQYF
cdr3_nt: TGTGCCAGCAGCTTCAACGGAGAGACCCAGTACTTC

d_call: -
j_call: TRBJ2-2
clone_size: -
v_call: TRBV12-3/TRBV12-4
cdr3_aa: CASTWDTGELFF
cdr3_nt: TGTGCCAGCACCTGGGACACCGGGGAGCTGTTTTTT

d_call: -
j_call: TRBJ1-3
clone_size: -
v_call: TRBV12-3/TRBV12-4
cdr3_aa: CASSFLFSGNTIYF
cdr3_nt: TGTGCCAGCAGTTTCCTTTTCTCTGGAAACACCATATATTTT

d_call: -
j_call: TRBJ1-1
clone_size: -
v_call: TRBV11-3
cdr3_aa: CASSLWTKNTEAFF
cdr3_nt: TGTGCCAGCAGCTTATGGACAAAGAACACTGAAGCTTTCTTT

d_call: TRBD1
j_call: TRBJ2-5
clone_size: -
v_call: TRBV28
cdr3_aa: CASSRTGGWETQYF
cdr3_nt: TGTGCCAGCAGTAGGACAGGGGGGTGGGAGACCCAGTACTTC

d_call: TRBD1
j_call: TRBJ1-2
clone_size: few
v_call: TRBV28
cdr3_aa: CASSLGGQDYGYTF
cdr3_nt: TGTGCCAGCAGTTTAGGGGGACAGGACTATGGCTACACCTTC

d_call: TRBD1
j_call: TRBJ2-1
clone_size: -
v_call: TRBV15
cdr3_aa: CATRDRGGNEQFF
cdr3_nt: TGTGCCACCCGGGACAGGGGGGGCAATGAGCAGTTCTTC

d_call: -
j_call: TRBJ2-7
clone_size: few
v_call: TRBV6-1
cdr3_aa: CASSEHAGPYEQYF
cdr3_nt: TGTGCCAGCAGTGAACACGCTGGTCCCTACGAGCAGTACTTC

d_call: -
j_call: TRBJ1-1
clone_size: -
v_call: TRBV12-3/TRBV12-4
cdr3_aa: CASSLDPTVNTEAFF
cdr3_nt: TGTGCCAGCAGTTTAGATCCTACAGTGAACACTGAAGCTTTCTTT

d_call: TRBD1
j_call: TRBJ2-5
clone_size: few
v_call: TRBV5-1
cdr3_aa: CASSSAGTGTQETQYF
cdr3_nt: TGCGCCAGCAGCAGCGCCGGGACAGGGACCCAAGAGACCCAGTACTTC

d_call: TRBD2
j_call: TRBJ2-2
clone_size: -
v_call: TRBV6-2/TRBV6-3
cdr3_aa: CASSYLAGSTGELFF
cdr3_nt: TGTGCCAGCAGTTACTTAGCGGGAAGCACCGGGGAGCTGTTTTTT

d_call: -
j_call: TRBJ1-1
clone_size: few
v_call: TRBV14
cdr3_aa: CASSQTGRVAEAFF
cdr3_nt: TGTGCCAGCAGCCAGACGGGACGGGTAGCTGAAGCTTTCTTT

d_call: TRBD2
j_call: TRBJ2-1
clone_size: -
v_call: TRBV24-1
cdr3_aa: CATSERTSGEEQFF
cdr3_nt: TGTGCCACCAGTGAGAGGACTAGCGGGGAGGAGCAGTTCTTC

d_call: -
j_call: TRBJ1-1
clone_size: few
v_call: TRBV5-1
cdr3_aa: CASSWGGVGRTEAFF
cdr3_nt: TGCGCCAGCAGCTGGGGAGGGGTAGGGCGAACTGAAGCTTTCTTT

d_call: -
j_call: TRBJ2-7
clone_size: many
v_call: TRBV28
cdr3_aa: CASSSSVEQYF
cdr3_nt: TGTGCCAGCAGTTCCTCGGTGGAGCAGTACTTC

d_call: -
j_call: TRBJ2-7
clone_size: -
v_call: TRBV6-5
cdr3_aa: CASSYAASAYYEQYF
cdr3_nt: TGTGCCAGCAGTTACGCGGCTAGCGCCTACTACGAGCAGTACTTC

d_call: TRBD2
j_call: TRBJ2-1
clone_size: few
v_call: TRBV3-1
cdr3_aa: CASSHGSGRNEQFF
cdr3_nt: TGTGCCAGCAGCCACGGTAGCGGGAGGAATGAGCAGTTCTTC

d_call: TRBD1
j_call: TRBJ2-7
clone_size: -
v_call: TRBV20-1
cdr3_aa: CSAKGTGGSYEQYF
cdr3_nt: TGCAGTGCTAAGGGGACAGGGGGATCCTACGAGCAGTACTTC

d_call: -
j_call: TRBJ2-1
clone_size: -
v_call: TRBV27
cdr3_aa: CASSPNLPGIGIF
cdr3_nt: TGTGCCAGCAGCCCTAACCTACCAGGGATAGGTATCTTC

d_call: -
j_call: TRBJ1-3
clone_size: few
v_call: TRBV29-1
cdr3_aa: CSVDDRISSGNTIYF
cdr3_nt: TGCAGCGTTGATGACAGAATTAGCTCTGGAAACACCATATATTTT

d_call: -
j_call: TRBJ2-1
clone_size: -
v_call: TRBV7-9
cdr3_aa: CASNPGGDKIYNEQFF
cdr3_nt: TGTGCCAGCAACCCAGGGGGGGACAAGATATACAATGAGCAGTTCTTC

d_call: -
j_call: TRBJ1-1
clone_size: few
v_call: TRBV6-5
cdr3_aa: CTTGTPNTEAFF
cdr3_nt: TGTACAACGGGGACTCCGAACACTGAAGCTTTCTTT

d_call: TRBD1
j_call: TRBJ2-5
clone_size: few
v_call: TRBV19
cdr3_aa: CASSTGGAGKTQYF
cdr3_nt: TGTGCCAGTAGTACAGGGGGCGCGGGAAAGACCCAGTACTTC

d_call: TRBD2
j_call: TRBJ2-2
clone_size: -
v_call: TRBV10-3
cdr3_aa: CANRAGEGTGELFF
cdr3_nt: TGTGCCAACCGAGCGGGAGAAGGGACCGGGGAGCTGTTTTTT

d_call: -
j_call: TRBJ1-1
clone_size: -
v_call: TRBV12-3/TRBV12-4
cdr3_aa: CASSFNRKPNTEAFF
cdr3_nt: TGTGCCAGCAGTTTTAATAGGAAACCGAACACTGAAGCTTTCTTT

d_call: -
j_call: TRBJ2-3
clone_size: -
v_call: TRBV29-1
cdr3_aa: CSVEGTQWGYTQYF
cdr3_nt: TGCAGCGTTGAGGGAACGCAGTGGGGGTACACGCAGTATTTT

d_call: TRBD2
j_call: TRBJ2-1
clone_size: many
v_call: TRBV12-3/TRBV12-4
cdr3_aa: CASSLTGSSGLF
cdr3_nt: TGTGCCAGCAGTTTGACGGGGTCTAGCGGGCTCTTC

d_call: -
j_call: TRBJ2-1
clone_size: few
v_call: TRBV10-3
cdr3_aa: CAISERLRQGGNNEQFF
cdr3_nt: TGTGCCATCAGTGAGCGGCTCCGGCAGGGGGGAAACAATGAGCAGTTCTTC

d_call: -
j_call: TRBJ1-5
clone_size: few
v_call: TRBV5-1
cdr3_aa: CASRQTVNQPQHF
cdr3_nt: TGCGCCAGCAGGCAGACAGTAAATCAGCCCCAGCATTTT

d_call: -
j_call: TRBJ2-7
clone_size: few
v_call: TRBV9
cdr3_aa: CASSVGPGVTYEQYF
cdr3_nt: TGTGCCAGCAGCGTAGGACCTGGCGTTACCTACGAGCAGTACTTC

d_call: -
j_call: TRBJ2-1
clone_size: few
v_call: TRBV15
cdr3_aa: CATSRDRGAFGGEQFF
cdr3_nt: TGTGCCACCAGCAGAGACCGGGGGGCATTCGGTGGTGAGCAGTTCTTC

d_call: TRBD2
j_call: TRBJ2-1
clone_size: once
v_call: TRBV20-1
cdr3_aa: CSAIPVLAVIYNEQFF
cdr3_nt: TGCAGTGCTATCCCCGTACTAGCGGTGATATACAATGAGCAGTTCTTC

d_call: -
j_call: TRBJ1-1
clone_size: -
v_call: TRBV5-1
cdr3_aa: CASSSEGPPNTEAFF
cdr3_nt: TGCGCCAGCAGCTCCGAAGGACCTCCGAACACTGAAGCTTTCTTT

d_call: -
j_call: TRBJ2-7
clone_size: few
v_call: TRBV20-1
cdr3_aa: CSASPLVYEQYF
cdr3_nt: TGCAGTGCTAGCCCCCTCGTTTACGAGCAGTACTTC

d_call: -
j_call: TRBJ2-1
clone_size: -
v_call: TRBV20-1
cdr3_aa: CSARVVRVYNEQFF
cdr3_nt: TGCAGTGCTAGAGTAGTCCGGGTATACAATGAGCAGTTCTTC

d_call: TRBD1
j_call: TRBJ1-1
clone_size: -
v_call: TRBV9
cdr3_aa: CASSQGAGEAFF
cdr3_nt: TGTGCCAGCAGCCAGGGGGCGGGTGAAGCTTTCTTT

d_call: TRBD1
j_call: TRBJ2-1
clone_size: -
v_call: TRBV5-1
cdr3_aa: CASSFRGHNYNEQFF
cdr3_nt: TGCGCCAGCAGCTTTAGGGGGCATAACTACAATGAGCAGTTCTTC

d_call: -
j_call: TRBJ2-7
clone_size: few
v_call: TRBV7-2
cdr3_aa: CASSLFGNSYEQYF
cdr3_nt: TGTGCCAGCAGCTTATTTGGGAACTCCTACGAGCAGTACTTC

d_call: TRBD1
j_call: TRBJ1-1
clone_size: -
v_call: TRBV18
cdr3_aa: CASSPTGQGETFF
cdr3_nt: TGTGCCAGCTCACCAACCGGACAGGGTGAGACTTTCTTT

d_call: -
j_call: TRBJ2-1
clone_size: few
v_call: TRBV2
cdr3_aa: CASSQTQVVYNEQFF
cdr3_nt: TGTGCCAGCAGCCAAACCCAAGTGGTCTACAATGAGCAGTTCTTC

d_call: -
j_call: TRBJ1-5
clone_size: many
v_call: TRBV4-1
cdr3_aa: CASSQAVRWPQHF
cdr3_nt: TGCGCCAGCAGCCAAGCGGTCCGTTGGCCCCAGCATTTT

d_call: TRBD1
j_call: TRBJ2-7
clone_size: -
v_call: TRBV5-1
cdr3_aa: CASSLRGRESSGFDEQYF
cdr3_nt: TGCGCCAGCAGCTTGAGGGGGCGCGAATCTTCGGGATTCGACGAGCAGTACTTC

d_call: -
j_call: TRBJ2-7
clone_size: -
v_call: TRBV7-2
cdr3_aa: CASSFATPPYEQYF
cdr3_nt: TGTGCCAGCAGCTTCGCTACGCCCCCCTACGAGCAGTACTTC

d_call: -
j_call: TRBJ2-1
clone_size: -
v_call: TRBV20-1
cdr3_aa: CSARAGLAHGQFF
cdr3_nt: TGCAGTGCTAGGGCTGGCCTGGCCCACGGGCAGTTCTTC

d_call: TRBD2
j_call: TRBJ2-1
clone_size: -
v_call: TRBV10-1
cdr3_aa: CASSELSGGKGEQFF
cdr3_nt: TGCGCCAGCAGTGAGCTTAGCGGGGGAAAGGGTGAGCAGTTCTTC

d_call: TRBD2
j_call: TRBJ2-1
clone_size: few
v_call: TRBV6-1
cdr3_aa: CASIRLAGGPVDEQFF
cdr3_nt: TGTGCCAGCATCCGACTAGCGGGAGGGCCGGTGGATGAGCAGTTCTTC

d_call: -
j_call: TRBJ1-6
clone_size: few
v_call: TRBV6-5
cdr3_aa: CASSYLDSPLHF
cdr3_nt: TGTGCCAGCAGTTACTTAGATTCACCCCTCCACTTT

d_call: -
j_call: TRBJ2-6
clone_size: -
v_call: TRBV28
cdr3_aa: CASTRGRDGANVLTF
cdr3_nt: TGTGCCAGCACCCGAGGGCGGGATGGGGCCAACGTCCTGACTTTC

d_call: -
j_call: TRBJ2-5
clone_size: few
v_call: TRBV24-1
cdr3_aa: CATSDLNQGNFSGQETQYF
cdr3_nt: TGTGCCACCAGTGATTTGAATCAGGGAAACTTCTCTGGCCAAGAGACCCAGTACTTC

d_call: TRBD1
j_call: TRBJ1-2
clone_size: -
v_call: TRBV11-3
cdr3_aa: CASSRGGTDYGYTF
cdr3_nt: TGTGCCAGCAGCCGGGGGGGGACAGACTATGGCTACACCTTC

d_call: -
j_call: TRBJ2-3
clone_size: -
v_call: TRBV24-1
cdr3_aa: CATSDFGGPKRGDTQYF
cdr3_nt: TGTGCCACCAGTGATTTCGGGGGGCCAAAGAGGGGAGATACGCAGTATTTT

d_call: TRBD2
j_call: TRBJ2-1
clone_size: few
v_call: TRBV9
cdr3_aa: CASSVLTSGSTVEQFF
cdr3_nt: TGTGCCAGCAGCGTATTAACTAGCGGGAGTACTGTTGAGCAGTTCTTC